The rows below give T cell receptor beta chains drawn from one sample of a study of T-cell memory formation after mild COVID-19. TCRdb recomputed calls from the 5' RACE reads with MiXCR, one row per CDR3 protein. The table lists about 150,000 distinct CDR3 sequences, 15% to 20% of them singletons, with about 2.3% in the top ten. The sample taken for sequencing was PBMCs or a T cell subset sorted from them (not recorded which). These receptors originate from an adult woman who had mild COVID-19 (a few samples of this study predate the infection). Cell type and time point are not known. Both conserved end residues are part of each CDR3. A D gene is named only where the DNA matches it firmly. Only part of the rows carry a size: once, few, many, or a class if the clone is expanded.

d_gene: NA; j_gene: TRBJ2-5; abundance: few; v_gene: TRBV20-1; CDR3aa: CSARDPGVETQYF; CDR3nt: TGCAGTGCTAGAGACCCAGGGGTAGAGACCCAGTACTTC
d_gene: TRBD1; j_gene: TRBJ1-1; abundance: many; v_gene: TRBV5-1; CDR3aa: CASSLGQGSWVTEAFF; CDR3nt: TGCGCCAGCAGCTTGGGACAGGGTTCTTGGGTCACTGAAGCTTTCTTT
d_gene: NA; j_gene: TRBJ2-2; abundance: few; v_gene: TRBV10-3; CDR3aa: CAISDSLAQTGELFF; CDR3nt: TGTGCCATCAGTGATAGTCTAGCACAGACCGGGGAGCTGTTTTTT
d_gene: NA; j_gene: TRBJ2-5; abundance: NA; v_gene: TRBV12-3/TRBV12-4; CDR3aa: CASSLGEETQYF; CDR3nt: TGTGCCAGCAGTTTGGGGGAAGAGACCCAGTACTTC
d_gene: NA; j_gene: TRBJ2-3; abundance: NA; v_gene: TRBV7-9; CDR3aa: CASSTVTDTQYF; CDR3nt: TGTGCCAGCAGCACCGTCACAGATACGCAGTATTTT
d_gene: NA; j_gene: TRBJ2-3; abundance: few; v_gene: TRBV5-4; CDR3aa: CASSSDSDTQYF; CDR3nt: TGTGCCAGCAGCTCCGATAGTGATACGCAGTATTTT
d_gene: TRBD2; j_gene: TRBJ2-1; abundance: NA; v_gene: TRBV7-9; CDR3aa: CASISEPSGGTKKQFF; CDR3nt: TGTGCCAGCATCTCCGAGCCTAGCGGGGGGACGAAGAAGCAGTTCTTC
d_gene: NA; j_gene: TRBJ2-7; abundance: NA; v_gene: TRBV21-1; CDR3aa: CASSKDRVCEQYF; CDR3nt: TGTGCCAGCAGCAAGGACAGGGTTTGTGAGCAGTACTTC
d_gene: NA; j_gene: TRBJ2-5; abundance: once; v_gene: TRBV7-2; CDR3aa: CASSLEEQTQYF; CDR3nt: TGTGCCAGCAGCTTAGAGGAACAGACCCAGTACTTC
d_gene: NA; j_gene: TRBJ2-1; abundance: NA; v_gene: TRBV7-6; CDR3aa: CASSPSTSSYNEQFF; CDR3nt: TGTGCCAGCAGCCCCTCCACTAGCTCCTACAATGAGCAGTTCTTC
d_gene: NA; j_gene: TRBJ1-5; abundance: few; v_gene: TRBV28; CDR3aa: CASRESNQPQHF; CDR3nt: TGTGCCAGCAGGGAATCCAATCAGCCCCAGCATTTT
d_gene: NA; j_gene: TRBJ2-7; abundance: NA; v_gene: TRBV6-6; CDR3aa: CASSARDGAYEQYF; CDR3nt: TGTGCCAGCAGCGCCCGGGACGGAGCCTACGAGCAGTACTTC
d_gene: NA; j_gene: TRBJ2-2; abundance: NA; v_gene: TRBV11-2; CDR3aa: CASSRQILYTGELFF; CDR3nt: TGTGCCAGCAGCCGACAGATTCTCTACACCGGGGAGCTGTTTTTT
d_gene: NA; j_gene: TRBJ1-1; abundance: once; v_gene: TRBV29-1; CDR3aa: CSVGRGRGTEAFF; CDR3nt: TGCAGCGTTGGGCGGGGGCGAGGTACTGAAGCTTTCTTT